This TCR beta chain was recorded in a study of T cell responses to AZD1222 COVID-19 vaccine. Study findings and constraints: Females made up more of the donors, who were largely white British, and clonal diversity may have come out too low. Spike-specific TCR breadth and depth were elevated following two AZD1222 doses.

Generated by immunoSEQ multiplex PCR, the TCRdb table keeps only in-frame clones and is missing some. Among about 120,000 clones, about 93% were seen once, and the ten largest hold around 5%. Note on this clone: Its antigen is not known.

Losses at the gene ends were 3 bases for V and 5 bases for J; bases not matched to a gene: 8. This CDR3 region has 16 residues. Germline loops: CDR1 MDHEN, CDR2 SYDVKM. Second doses at about 4 or about 12 weeks were pooled. Material: peripheral blood, obtained 28 days after the second AZD1222 dose. The J gene is TRBJ1-4, the V gene TRBV28; 8 bases fit TRBD1. This TCR was recovered from an adult who received the AZD1222 COVID-19 vaccine. For the CDR3, the DNA is TGTGCCAGCAGTTTCCCACAGGGGGGGAAAAATGAAAAACTGTTTTTT. Its protein product is CASSFPQGGKNEKLFF.